The present T cell receptor (beta chain) was sequenced within a study of cytomegalovirus exposure and HLA in healthy donors. Points from the study as a whole: Available immune exposure information was restricted to CMV serostatus only. Researchers catalogued about 150 TCR beta chains as cytomegalovirus-associated.

Of note for this clone: Its cognate antigen is unknown.

The PCR contained 60 Vbeta and 13 Jbeta primers. Measured with immunoSEQ multiplex PCR; TCRdb has only the in-frame clones, and not every one. Counted here are roughly 170,000 clones, 84% occurring once; the ten biggest clones make up 0.8% to 1.3%. The germline V gene encodes CDR1 SGHAT and CDR2 FQNNGV. This CDR3 spans 15 amino acids. J was trimmed by 5 bases and V by 1 base; bases with no gene match: 6. The TCR originated in a man in his thirties or forties in good health and CMV-seronegative. Sequencing was carried out using PBMCs. The chain recombines TRBV11-2 with TRBJ2-7; TRBD2 matches 9 bases. The CDR3, as DNA: TGTGCCAGCAGCTTAGGAACTAGCGGGTCCGACGAGCAGTACTTC. As protein: CASSLGTSGSDEQYF.